This T cell receptor beta chain was sequenced in a study of blood T cell repertoires in COVID-19. Sequenced by immunoSEQ multiplex PCR; TCRdb stores in-frame clones only, minus some. Of about 320,000 clones in the sample, approximately 88% were seen once. Germline V gene data show CDR1 as PRHDT and CDR2 as FYEKMQ (reference sequence). The V end was cut by 1 base, the J end by 7 bases, with 13 bases between. The CDR3 length is 15 residues. This chain links TRBV13 with TRBJ1-4, with D possibly TRBD1 on 6 matching bases. Sequencing was done on a sample of PBMCs or T cells enriched from blood (not recorded which). The sequence derives from a man aged 25 to 40 who had recovered from COVID-19. CDR3 in DNA: TGTGCCAGCAGCTTAGTGGTCAGGGGAGTTGAAAAACTGTTTTTT. Amino acid sequence: CASSLVVRGVEKLFF.